These T cell receptor beta chains were read from a single sample in a study of neoadjuvant nivolumab and ipilimumab in lung cancer. Sequenced by immunoSEQ multiplex PCR; TCRdb stores in-frame clones only, minus some. The table lists about 28,000 clones, 75% to 80% of them singletons, with approximately 18% in the top ten. This material consisted of tumor tissue, taken after neoadjuvant nivolumab, alone or with ipilimumab, at or shortly before surgery. These TCRs come from an adult with non-small cell lung cancer. Both conserved end residues are part of each CDR3. Fields, in order: clone size, V gene, D gene, J gene, CDR3 DNA, CDR3 protein. D genes are given only for firm matches. Size is stated for part of the rows, as once, few or many counts, or as a class when the clone is expanded.

clone size: .; V gene: TRBV7-9; D gene: .; J gene: TRBJ2-3; CDR3 DNA: TGTGCCAGCAGCTTCCACAGGACGGTTCCAGATACGCAGTATTTT; CDR3 protein: CASSFHRTVPDTQYF
clone size: few; V gene: TRBV7-6; D gene: .; J gene: TRBJ2-6; CDR3 DNA: TGTGCCAGCAGCTCGGGAACGTCTGGGGCCAACGTCCTGACTTTC; CDR3 protein: CASSSGTSGANVLTF
clone size: .; V gene: TRBV10-3; D gene: TRBD2; J gene: TRBJ2-5; CDR3 DNA: TGTGCCATCAGTGACTATGGGACTAGCGAGGAGACCCAGTACTTC; CDR3 protein: CAISDYGTSEETQYF
clone size: .; V gene: TRBV11-2; D gene: .; J gene: TRBJ1-1; CDR3 DNA: TGTGCCAGCAGCCAGTGGCAGGAAACTGAAGCTTTCTTT; CDR3 protein: CASSQWQETEAFF
clone size: .; V gene: TRBV28; D gene: .; J gene: TRBJ1-1; CDR3 DNA: TGTGCCAGCAGTCCGCTTATTGCGAGAACTGAAGCTTTCTTT; CDR3 protein: CASSPLIARTEAFF
clone size: .; V gene: TRBV7-9; D gene: .; J gene: TRBJ2-1; CDR3 DNA: TGTGCCAGCAGCTCTTCTACAGGGCAGTTCTTC; CDR3 protein: CASSSSTGQFF
clone size: .; V gene: TRBV27; D gene: .; J gene: TRBJ2-7; CDR3 DNA: TGTGCCAGCAGTTTATCCGGCCCGGACTACGAGCAGTACTTC; CDR3 protein: CASSLSGPDYEQYF
clone size: .; V gene: TRBV7-9; D gene: .; J gene: TRBJ2-1; CDR3 DNA: TGTGCCAGCAGCTTAGCCGACAATGAGCAGTTCTTC; CDR3 protein: CASSLADNEQFF
clone size: .; V gene: TRBV9; D gene: .; J gene: TRBJ1-1; CDR3 DNA: TGTGCCAGCAGCGTAGCTTTGAACACTGAAGCTTTCTTT; CDR3 protein: CASSVALNTEAFF
clone size: once; V gene: TRBV18; D gene: .; J gene: TRBJ1-2; CDR3 DNA: TGTGCCAGCTCACCGGCGGGGGGAGCTAACTATGGCTACACCTTC; CDR3 protein: CASSPAGGANYGYTF
clone size: .; V gene: TRBV10-2; D gene: .; J gene: TRBJ2-5; CDR3 DNA: TGCGCCAGCAGGAGAGAGGGAGGTGAGACCCAGTACTTC; CDR3 protein: CASRREGGETQYF
clone size: medium-sized; V gene: TRBV10-2; D gene: TRBD2; J gene: TRBJ2-3; CDR3 DNA: TGCGCCAGCAGTGATATCCCGGGACTACCCCGACATTCGCAGTATTTT; CDR3 protein: CASSDIPGLPRHSQYF
clone size: .; V gene: TRBV10-3; D gene: TRBD2; J gene: TRBJ2-1; CDR3 DNA: TGTGCCATCCGGACTAGCGGGGGGAATGAGCAGTTCTTC; CDR3 protein: CAIRTSGGNEQFF
clone size: few; V gene: TRBV4-2; D gene: .; J gene: TRBJ2-5; CDR3 DNA: TGTGCCAGCAGCCAACGGGGCCAAGAGACCCAGTACTTC; CDR3 protein: CASSQRGQETQYF
clone size: .; V gene: TRBV30; D gene: .; J gene: TRBJ2-1; CDR3 DNA: TGTGCCTGGAGTCAGGACCAGGTGAAGAATGAGCAGTTCTTC; CDR3 protein: CAWSQDQVKNEQFF
clone size: .; V gene: TRBV10-3; D gene: .; J gene: TRBJ1-1; CDR3 DNA: TGTGCCATCAGGAGGGGGGAGGACACTGAAGCTTTCTTT; CDR3 protein: CAIRRGEDTEAFF
clone size: .; V gene: TRBV25-1; D gene: .; J gene: TRBJ2-2; CDR3 DNA: TGTGCCAGCAGTAAGGGGCCACAGGGGAACACCGGGGAGCTGTTTTTT; CDR3 protein: CASSKGPQGNTGELFF
clone size: .; V gene: TRBV6-5; D gene: .; J gene: TRBJ1-6; CDR3 DNA: TGTGCCAGCAGTTACTCGACGGGAGGCCGAGATTCACCCCTCCACTTT; CDR3 protein: CASSYSTGGRDSPLHF
clone size: .; V gene: TRBV18; D gene: .; J gene: TRBJ1-2; CDR3 DNA: TGTGCCAGCTCACCGAGGACGGAGGGCTATGGCTACACCTTC; CDR3 protein: CASSPRTEGYGYTF
clone size: .; V gene: TRBV6-1; D gene: .; J gene: TRBJ2-4; CDR3 DNA: TGTGCCAGCAGTGCTTACCCGACAGTAGCCAAAAACATTCAGTACTTC; CDR3 protein: CASSAYPTVAKNIQYF